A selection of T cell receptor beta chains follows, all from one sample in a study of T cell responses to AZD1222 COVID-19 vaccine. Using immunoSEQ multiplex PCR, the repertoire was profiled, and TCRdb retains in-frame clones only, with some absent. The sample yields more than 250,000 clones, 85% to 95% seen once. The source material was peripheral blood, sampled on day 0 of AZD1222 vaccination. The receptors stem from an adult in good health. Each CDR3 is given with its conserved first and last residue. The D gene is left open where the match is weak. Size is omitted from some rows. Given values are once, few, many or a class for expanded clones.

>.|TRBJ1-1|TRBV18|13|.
CASSGGLDTEAFF
TGTGCCAGCTCCGGGGGGCTAGACACTGAAGCTTTCTTT
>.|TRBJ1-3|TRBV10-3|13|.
CAISESGGNTIYF
TGTGCCATCAGTGAGTCAGGGGGGAACACCATATATTTT
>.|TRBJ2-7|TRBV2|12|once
CASSEPAPEQYF
TGTGCCAGCAGTGAACCAGCGCCCGAGCAGTACTTC
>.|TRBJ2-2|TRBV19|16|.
CATAGQHQPGTGELFF
TGTGCCACCGCGGGACAGCACCAACCGGGCACCGGGGAGCTGTTTTTT
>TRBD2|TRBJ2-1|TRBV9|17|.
CASSVIPGLGPYNEQFF
TGTGCCAGCAGCGTAATCCCCGGACTAGGCCCCTACAATGAGCAGTTCTTC
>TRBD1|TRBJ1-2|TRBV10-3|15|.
CAISLGTAGSYGYTF
TGTGCCATCAGTTTAGGGACAGCCGGCTCTTATGGCTACACCTTC
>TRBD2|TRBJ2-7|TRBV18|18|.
CASSPASPPIAGYYEQYF
TGTGCCAGCTCACCAGCGTCGCCTCCGATAGCGGGTTACTACGAGCAGTACTTC
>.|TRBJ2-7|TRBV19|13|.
CASSPRTNYEQYF
TGTGCCAGTAGCCCTCGGACTAACTACGAGCAGTACTTC
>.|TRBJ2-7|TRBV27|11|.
CASSNRGEQYF
TGTGCCAGCAGCAACCGGGGCGAGCAGTACTTC
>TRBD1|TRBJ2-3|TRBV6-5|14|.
CASSYTTGQDTQYF
TGTGCCAGCAGTTACACGACAGGGCAAGATACGCAGTATTTT
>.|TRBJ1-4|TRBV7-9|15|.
CASTAGTAGGEKLFF
TGTGCCAGCACCGCAGGGACCGCGGGAGGTGAAAAACTGTTTTTT
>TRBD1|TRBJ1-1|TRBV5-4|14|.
CASRLDRASTEAFF
TGTGCCAGCAGACTCGACAGGGCCTCCACTGAAGCTTTCTTT
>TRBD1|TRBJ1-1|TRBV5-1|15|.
CASSGGTGGYTEAFF
TGCGCCAGCAGCGGAGGGACAGGGGGCTATACTGAAGCTTTCTTT
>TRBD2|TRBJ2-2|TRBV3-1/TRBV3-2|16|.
CASSLRGEGNTGELFF
TGTGCCAGCAGCCTACGTGGGGAGGGAAACACCGGGGAGCTGTTTTTT
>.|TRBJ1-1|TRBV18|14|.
CASSPVWGGTEAFF
TGTGCCAGCTCACCTGTTTGGGGGGGAACTGAAGCTTTCTTT
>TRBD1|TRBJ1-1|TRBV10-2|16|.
CASSESQGTGSPEAFF
TGCGCCAGCAGTGAGTCCCAAGGGACAGGGAGTCCTGAAGCTTTCTTT
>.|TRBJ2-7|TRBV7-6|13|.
CASSAGPNYEQYF
TGTGCCAGCAGTGCAGGCCCCAACTACGAGCAGTACTTC
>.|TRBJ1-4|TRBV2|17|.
CASSEATTGIGSEKLFF
TGTGCCAGCAGTGAAGCCACTACAGGGATTGGTAGTGAAAAACTGTTTTTT
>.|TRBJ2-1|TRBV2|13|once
CASSSYLGNEQFF
TGTGCCAGCAGTTCCTATCTGGGCAATGAGCAGTTCTTC
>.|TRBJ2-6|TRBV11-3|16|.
CASSFGSNSGANVLTF
TGTGCCAGCAGCTTCGGATCGAACTCTGGGGCCAACGTCCTGACTTTC
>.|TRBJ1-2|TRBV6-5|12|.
CASSQGSGGYTF
TGTGCCAGCAGCCAGGGGAGCGGGGGCTACACCTTC
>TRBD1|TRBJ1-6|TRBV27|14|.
CASSFRGSNSPLHF
TGTGCCAGCAGTTTCAGGGGGTCCAATTCACCCCTCCACTTT
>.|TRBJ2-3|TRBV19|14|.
CASSPGDHGDTQYF
TGTGCCAGTAGTCCGGGGGACCACGGAGATACGCAGTATTTT
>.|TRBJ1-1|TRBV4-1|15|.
CASSQDWSTNTEAFF
TGCGCCAGCAGCCAAGATTGGTCGACTAACACTGAAGCTTTCTTT
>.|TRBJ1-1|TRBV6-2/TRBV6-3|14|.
CASSYGIGGRSFFF
TGTGCCAGCAGTTACGGGATAGGGGGTCGAAGTTTCTTCTTT
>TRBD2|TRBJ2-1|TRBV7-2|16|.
CASSYRLGEGRNEQFF
TGTGCCAGCAGCTACCGTCTTGGGGAGGGTAGAAATGAGCAGTTCTTC
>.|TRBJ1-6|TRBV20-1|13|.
CSASGDPNSPLHF
TGCAGTGCTAGTGGGGACCCCAATTCACCCCTCCACTTT
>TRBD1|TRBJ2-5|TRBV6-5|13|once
CASTPTGVETQYF
TGTGCCAGCACCCCCACAGGGGTCGAGACCCAGTACTTC
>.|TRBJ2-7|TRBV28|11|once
CASSAFREQYF
TGTGCCAGCAGTGCCTTTAGAGAGCAGTACTTC
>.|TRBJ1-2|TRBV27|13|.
CASSSDSGYGYTF
TGTGCCAGCAGCTCGGACAGCGGCTATGGCTACACCTTC
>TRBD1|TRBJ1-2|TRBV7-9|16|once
CASSSPGGTGYQGYTF
TGTGCCAGCAGCTCCCCCGGGGGGACAGGGTATCAGGGCTACACCTTC
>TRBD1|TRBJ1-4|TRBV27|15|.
CASSLLQGRNEKLFF
TGTGCCAGCAGTTTATTACAGGGGCGGAATGAAAAACTGTTTTTT
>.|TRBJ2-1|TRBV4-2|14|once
CASSQGRRNNEQFF
TGTGCCAGCAGCCAAGGGCGGCGGAACAATGAGCAGTTCTTC
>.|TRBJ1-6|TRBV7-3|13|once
CASSLNRNSPLHF
TGTGCCAGCAGCTTAAACCGGAATTCACCCCTCCACTTT
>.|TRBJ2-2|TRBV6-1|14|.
CASSPDRNTGELFF
TGTGCCAGCAGCCCCGACAGAAACACCGGGGAGCTGTTTTTT
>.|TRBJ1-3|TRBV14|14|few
CASSQSGFGNTIYF
TGTGCCAGCAGCCAATCCGGGTTCGGAAACACCATATATTTT
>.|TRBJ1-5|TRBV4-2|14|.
CASSQDSGNQPQHF
TGTGCCAGCAGCCAAGATTCGGGCAATCAGCCCCAGCATTTT
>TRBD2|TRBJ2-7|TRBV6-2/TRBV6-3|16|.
CASSYSRTSGRREQYF
TGTGCCAGCAGTTACTCGAGAACTAGCGGGAGGAGGGAGCAGTACTTC
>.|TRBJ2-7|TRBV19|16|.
CASSMGIARESYEQYF
TGTGCCAGTAGTATGGGAATAGCGAGGGAAAGCTACGAGCAGTACTTC
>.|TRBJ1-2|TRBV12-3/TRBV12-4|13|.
CASSRDGRYGYTF
TGTGCCAGCAGCCGGGACGGCCGTTATGGCTACACCTTC
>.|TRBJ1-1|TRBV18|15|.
CASSPSGRGNTEAFF
TGTGCCAGCTCACCATCCGGACGGGGGAACACTGAAGCTTTCTTT
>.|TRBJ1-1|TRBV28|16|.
CASSPRGSPGSAEAFF
TGTGCCAGCAGCCCCCGGGGCAGCCCCGGGTCGGCTGAAGCTTTCTTT
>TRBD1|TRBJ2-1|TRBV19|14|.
CASNPGQGTNEQFF
TGTGCCAGTAACCCGGGACAGGGTACCAATGAGCAGTTCTTC